This paragraph reports one T cell receptor beta chain. Antigen unknown. The source of the sample is a study of T cell responses to AZD1222 COVID-19 vaccine. This table comes from immunoSEQ multiplex PCR, and its TCRdb copy is limited to in-frame clones, with some not included. The sample records nearly 110,000 clones, about 90% being singletons. The V gene's germline CDR1 is SGHVS and CDR2 FNYEAQ. V gave up 5 bases and J gave up 7 bases; unmatched junction bases: 6. CDR3 length equals 13 residues. Points from the study as a whole: In all cases, repertoires were sampled only after the peak T cell response. The donors showed a predominance of white British ancestry and of females, with possible underestimation of clonal diversity. A reported finding is that nearly half of spike-specific TCRs target unmutated variant regions.

The clonotype comes from an adult in good health. Sequences were derived from peripheral blood, sampled on day 0 of AZD1222 vaccination. The chain is built from TRBV7-6 and TRBJ1-2; 8 positions agree with TRBD1. The CDR3 sequence is CASSPRQGTGYTF. The CDR3 nucleotides are TGTGCCAGCAGCCCCAGACAGGGGACTGGCTACACCTTC.